These T cell receptor beta chains were read from a single sample in a study of blood T cell repertoires in COVID-19. The table came from immunoSEQ multiplex PCR; TCRdb's copy has only in-frame clones and leaves some out. The table records about 280,000 clones, over 75% of them present only once. Material for sequencing was peripheral blood. These receptors all stem from a man aged 18 to 30 with active or convalescent COVID-19. Both conserved end residues are part of each CDR3. Each record gives: CDR3 DNA, CDR3 protein, J gene, V gene, clone size, D gene, CDR3 length. The D gene is left open where the match is weak. Some rows mark clone size as missing; the rest say once, few, many or name a class of expanded clone.

TGTGCCAGCAGCTTAGGGCGCACCACGGGGGCTGAAGCTTTCTTT CASSLGRTTGAEAFF TRBJ1-1 TRBV11-1 . . 15
TGCGCCAGCAGCCAAGTAGGAGTGTCACCCCTCCACTTT CASSQVGVSPLHF TRBJ1-6 TRBV4-3 . . 13
TGTGCCACCAGTGATCCCACGACGGGGAGCGAGACCCAGTACTTC CATSDPTTGSETQYF TRBJ2-5 TRBV24-1 . . 15
TGTGCCAGGTTCTGCTGGTGGGACTTAGCGTACAATGAGCAGTTCTTC CARFCWWDLAYNEQFF TRBJ2-1 TRBV3-1/TRBV3-2 . . 16
TGTGCCAGCAGCGTAGCTGGAGGGGCGGCCTACGAGCAGTACTTC CASSVAGGAAYEQYF TRBJ2-7 TRBV9 . . 15
TGTGCCAGCAGCGGACAGGGCAACACCGGGGAGCTGTTTTTT CASSGQGNTGELFF TRBJ2-2 TRBV5-4 . TRBD1 14
TGTGCCAGCAGTCCGTATCGGGCCCGGACAGGAAATGAAAAACTGTTTTTT CASSPYRARTGNEKLFF TRBJ1-4 TRBV6-6 once TRBD1 17
TGTGCCAGCAGGAGGACAGGGAAAGCTTTCTTT CASRRTGKAFF TRBJ1-1 TRBV6-5 . TRBD1 11
TGTGCCAGCGCCCGCACCTCCTACTACGAGCAGTACTTC CASARTSYYEQYF TRBJ2-7 TRBV5-6 . . 13
TGCGCCAGCAGTTCCGGTTACAATCAGCCCCAGCATTTT CASSSGYNQPQHF TRBJ1-5 TRBV4-1 once . 13
TGTGCCAGCAGGCCGGGACAGGGGGCCCACGAGCAGTACTTC CASRPGQGAHEQYF TRBJ2-7 TRBV3-1/TRBV3-2 . TRBD1 14
TGTGCCAGCAGCTTACAGTCCACCTCCACAGATACGCAGTATTTT CASSLQSTSTDTQYF TRBJ2-3 TRBV7-2 . . 15
TGTGCCAGCAGTTCGGGGGGGCCGGGGCAGTACTTC CASSSGGPGQYF TRBJ2-7 TRBV12-3/TRBV12-4 . TRBD2 12
TGTGCCAGCAGCTTTTACGGTTGGCAGGGGGACACTGAAGCTTTCTTT CASSFYGWQGDTEAFF TRBJ1-1 TRBV7-6 . TRBD1 16
TGCGCCAGCAGCCAAGATCCCCAGTATCCGCATGAAAAACTGTTTTTT CASSQDPQYPHEKLFF TRBJ1-4 TRBV4-3 . . 16
TGTGCCAGTAGGCCGGGACAGGGAATCCTTTTCCCGAATTCACCCCTCCACTTT CASRPGQGILFPNSPLHF TRBJ1-6 TRBV19 many TRBD1 18
TGTGCCAGCAGTGAAGTAACGAGGCAGGGGGCACATGAAAAACTGTTTTTT CASSEVTRQGAHEKLFF TRBJ1-4 TRBV2 . TRBD1 17
TGTGCCAGCAGTTTTAGCGGGGTCCCCTACGAGCAGTACTTC CASSFSGVPYEQYF TRBJ2-7 TRBV6-2/TRBV6-3 . TRBD2 14
TGTGCCAGCAGCTCCGCCCAACTAGCCCAAGAGACCCAGTACTTC CASSSAQLAQETQYF TRBJ2-5 TRBV9 . . 15
TGCGCCAGCAGCCTTGACAGGAGCTCTGGAAACACCATATATTTT CASSLDRSSGNTIYF TRBJ1-3 TRBV5-1 . . 15
TGTGCCAGCAGGGGGGGACAGGGCGACTATGGCTACACCTTC CASRGGQGDYGYTF TRBJ1-2 TRBV14 . TRBD1 14
TGTGCCAGCAGCCCTCATACAGGGAACACTGAAGCTTTCTTT CASSPHTGNTEAFF TRBJ1-1 TRBV9 . . 14
TGTGCCAGCAGCTTCGACCGACAGGGGGAAGCTTTCTTT CASSFDRQGEAFF TRBJ1-1 TRBV7-3 once TRBD1 13
TGTGCCAGCAGCCCCACTTCTGGGGGGTCCTACGAGCAGTACTTC CASSPTSGGSYEQYF TRBJ2-7 TRBV11-3 . . 15
TGTGCCAGCAGCTTGAAATCCATAGGACAGGGGTCCTTCACAGATACGCAGTATTTT CASSLKSIGQGSFTDTQYF TRBJ2-3 TRBV7-2 . TRBD1 19
TGTGCCAGCAGGGAGGATTTCTACGAGCAGTACTTC CASREDFYEQYF TRBJ2-7 TRBV2 . . 12
TGCGCCAGCAGCCAAGATCGATTCCATCGAGCCGCTAATGAAAAACTGTTTTTT CASSQDRFHRAANEKLFF TRBJ1-4 TRBV4-1 . . 18
TGTGCCAGCAGTTACCTACAGGGAGGAAACACCATATATTTT CASSYLQGGNTIYF TRBJ1-3 TRBV6-5 . . 14
TGTGCCAGCTCAACTGGGACAGGGGGCGAGAACTATGGCTACACCTTC CASSTGTGGENYGYTF TRBJ1-2 TRBV18 . TRBD1 16
TGTGCAAGTCGCCCCGTAACCGGCAGGGACAGGGGGCGCGTGGGGCCACCCCTCCACTTT CASRPVTGRDRGRVGPPLHF TRBJ1-6 TRBV12-2 . . 20
TGTGCCAGCAGGGCTTTGAACACTGAAGCTTTCTTT CASRALNTEAFF TRBJ1-1 TRBV27 . . 12
TGTGCCAGCAGCGCCGGGACAGTTCTCTCTGGGGCCAACGTCCTGACTTTC CASSAGTVLSGANVLTF TRBJ2-6 TRBV9 . TRBD1 17
TGTGCCAGCAGCGTAAGCGGGGGGGCAGGGGATGGCTACACCTTC CASSVSGGAGDGYTF TRBJ1-2 TRBV9 . . 15
TGCGCCAGCAGCCAAGATGCACAGGGCGGCGTATCAGCTTTCTTT CASSQDAQGGVSAFF TRBJ1-1 TRBV4-3 . . 15
TGTGCCAGCAGCAACTTGACAGGGGGAAGCAATCAGCCCCAGCATTTT CASSNLTGGSNQPQHF TRBJ1-5 TRBV5-8 . TRBD1 16
TGCAGCGTCGCCCCAGGGTTTCGCACTGAAGCTTTCTTT CSVAPGFRTEAFF TRBJ1-1 TRBV29-1 . . 13
TGTGCCAGCAGTTTTCCAATAGCCAAAAACATTCAGTACTTC CASSFPIAKNIQYF TRBJ2-4 TRBV6-1 . . 14
TGTGCCAGCAGCTTCATGAGCGAGCAGTACTTC CASSFMSEQYF TRBJ2-7 TRBV13 . . 11
TGTGCCAGCAGCGTAGCTTCCAGCGGGGGGGCCCAGGATACGCAGTATTTT CASSVASSGGAQDTQYF TRBJ2-3 TRBV9 . TRBD2 17
TGTGCCAGCAGCTTAGGCGGGACAGGGGGCACTGAGCAGTTCTTC CASSLGGTGGTEQFF TRBJ2-1 TRBV11-3 . TRBD1 15
TGTGCCAGTAGTCCACCGACAGGGAGGAACACTGAAGCTTTCTTT CASSPPTGRNTEAFF TRBJ1-1 TRBV19 . TRBD1 15
TGTGCCAGCAGAAACTCCGAGCAAGAAAGTAACGAGCAGTACTTC CASRNSEQESNEQYF TRBJ2-7 TRBV6-6 . . 15
TGTGCCAGCAGCCACAGGACGGAAGCCAACGTCCTGACTTTC CASSHRTEANVLTF TRBJ2-6 TRBV11-3 . . 14
TGTGCCAGTGGGCCCTTGGGCAATCAGCCCCAGCATTTT CASGPLGNQPQHF TRBJ1-5 TRBV7-9 . . 13
TGTGCCAGCAGCTTACCTGGACTGAATTATGGCTACACCTTC CASSLPGLNYGYTF TRBJ1-2 TRBV5-5 . . 14
TGTGCCAGCAGTTACGAGGAGTCTACGAGCTACACCTTC CASSYEESTSYTF TRBJ1-2 TRBV6-5 . . 13
TGTGCCACCAGACTAGCGGGGGCTCCCCAAGAGACCCAGTACTTC CATRLAGAPQETQYF TRBJ2-5 TRBV27 . TRBD2 15
TGTGCCAGCAGCGCAGATGGGGACAGATCACCCCTCCACTTT CASSADGDRSPLHF TRBJ1-6 TRBV9 . TRBD1 14
TGTGCCACACCCGGCGGGGGGGAATGGGACTACGAGCAGTACTTC CATPGGGEWDYEQYF TRBJ2-7 TRBV6-5 . TRBD2 15
TGTGCCAGCAGCACAAGGACAGGGGGCGGCGAGACCCAGTACTTC CASSTRTGGGETQYF TRBJ2-5 TRBV21-1 . . 15
TGCGCCAGCAGTCTCCCTATAGCGGGGGCCCAACAAGAGACCCAGTACTTC CASSLPIAGAQQETQYF TRBJ2-5 TRBV10-2 . TRBD2 17
TGTGCCACTAAAAAGGATGGGCTCGGCTACACCTTC CATKKDGLGYTF TRBJ1-2 TRBV24-1 . . 12
TGCGCCAGCAGTACTAGCGGGTCTTACTCCTACGAGCAGTACTTC CASSTSGSYSYEQYF TRBJ2-7 TRBV10-1 . TRBD2 15